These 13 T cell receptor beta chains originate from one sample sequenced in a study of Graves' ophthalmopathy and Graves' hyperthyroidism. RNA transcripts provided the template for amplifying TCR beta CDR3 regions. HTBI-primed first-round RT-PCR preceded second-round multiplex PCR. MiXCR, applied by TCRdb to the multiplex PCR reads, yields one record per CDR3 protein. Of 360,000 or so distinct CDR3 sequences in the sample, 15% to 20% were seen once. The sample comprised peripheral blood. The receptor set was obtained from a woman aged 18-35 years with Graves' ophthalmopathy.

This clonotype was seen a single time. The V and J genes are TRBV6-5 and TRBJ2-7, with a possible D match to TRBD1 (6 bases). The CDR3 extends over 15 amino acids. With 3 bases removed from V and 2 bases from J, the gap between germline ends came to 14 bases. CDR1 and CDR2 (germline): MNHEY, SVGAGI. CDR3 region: CASSYPTGQPYEQYF. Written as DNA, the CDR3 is TGTGCCAGCAGTTATCCAACTGGACAGCCCTACGAGCAGTACTTC.

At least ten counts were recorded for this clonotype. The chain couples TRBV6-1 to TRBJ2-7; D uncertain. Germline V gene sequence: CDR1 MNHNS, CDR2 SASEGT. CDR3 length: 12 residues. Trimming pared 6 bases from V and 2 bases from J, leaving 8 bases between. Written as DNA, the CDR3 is TGTGCCAGCAGCATACCCCCCTACGAGCAGTACTTC. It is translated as CASSIPPYEQYF.

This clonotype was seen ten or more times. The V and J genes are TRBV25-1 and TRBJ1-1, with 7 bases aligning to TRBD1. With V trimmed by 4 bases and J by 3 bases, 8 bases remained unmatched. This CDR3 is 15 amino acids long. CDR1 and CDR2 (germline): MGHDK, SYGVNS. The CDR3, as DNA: TGTGCCAGCAGTGTACAGGGGAGGGGGTACACTGAAGCTTTCTTT. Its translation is CASSVQGRGYTEAFF.

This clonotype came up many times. The CDR3 coding sequence is TGCGCCAGCGGAGGGACTCAGGGAGGACAGACCCAGTACTTC. Residues: CASGGTQGGQTQYF. The chain joins TRBV5-1 to TRBJ2-5, with TRBD2 as a possible D gene (6 bases). V lost 7 bases, J lost 6 bases, and 19 bases lay in between. Per germline, CDR1 SGHRS and CDR2 YFSETQ. This CDR3 has 14 amino acids.

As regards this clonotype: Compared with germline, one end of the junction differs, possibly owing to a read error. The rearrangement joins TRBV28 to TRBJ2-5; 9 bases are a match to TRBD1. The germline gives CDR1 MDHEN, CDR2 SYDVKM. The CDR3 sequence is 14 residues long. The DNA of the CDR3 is TGTGCCAGCAGTTTTGAACAGGGGGCAAGGACCCAGCACTTC. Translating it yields CASSFEQGARTQHF.

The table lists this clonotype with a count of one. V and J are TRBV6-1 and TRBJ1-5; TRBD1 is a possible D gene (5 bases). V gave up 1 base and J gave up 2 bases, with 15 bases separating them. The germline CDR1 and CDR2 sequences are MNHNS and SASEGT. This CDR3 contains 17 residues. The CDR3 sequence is CASSEVPQGSGNQPQHF. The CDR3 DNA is TGTGCCAGCAGTGAAGTCCCCCAGGGTAGCGGCAATCAGCCCCAGCATTTT.

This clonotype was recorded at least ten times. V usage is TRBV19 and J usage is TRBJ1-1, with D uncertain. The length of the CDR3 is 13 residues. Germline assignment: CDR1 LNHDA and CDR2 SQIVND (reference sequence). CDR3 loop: CASQPTMNTEAFF. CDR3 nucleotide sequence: TGTGCTTCCCAGCCGACCATGAACACTGAAGCTTTCTTT.

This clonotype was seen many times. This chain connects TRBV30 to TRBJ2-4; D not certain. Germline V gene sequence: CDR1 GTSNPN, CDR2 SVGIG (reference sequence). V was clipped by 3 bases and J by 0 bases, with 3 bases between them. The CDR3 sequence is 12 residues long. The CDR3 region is CAWRLAKNIQYF. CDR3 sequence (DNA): TGTGCCTGGAGACTAGCCAAAAACATTCAGTACTTC.

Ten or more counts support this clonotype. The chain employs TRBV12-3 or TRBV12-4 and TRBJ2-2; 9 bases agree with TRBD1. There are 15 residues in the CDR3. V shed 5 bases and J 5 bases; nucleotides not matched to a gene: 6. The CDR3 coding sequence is TGTGCCAGCAGTCCGCCCGGGACAGGGACCGGGGAGCTGTTTTTT. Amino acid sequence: CASSPPGTGTGELFF.

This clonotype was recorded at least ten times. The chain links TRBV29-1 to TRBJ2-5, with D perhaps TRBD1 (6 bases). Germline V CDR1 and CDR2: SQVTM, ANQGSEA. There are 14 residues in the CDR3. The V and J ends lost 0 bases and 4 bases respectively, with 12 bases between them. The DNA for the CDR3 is TGCAGCGTTGAAGACCCAGGGGAACTAGAGACCCAGTACTTC. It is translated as CSVEDPGELETQYF. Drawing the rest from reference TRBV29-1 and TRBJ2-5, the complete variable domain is SAVISQKPSRDICQRGTSLTIQCQVDSQVTMMFWYRQQPGQSLTLIATANQGSEATYESGFVIDKFPISRPNLTFSTLTVSNMSPEDSSIYLCSVEDPGELETQYFGPGTRLLVL.

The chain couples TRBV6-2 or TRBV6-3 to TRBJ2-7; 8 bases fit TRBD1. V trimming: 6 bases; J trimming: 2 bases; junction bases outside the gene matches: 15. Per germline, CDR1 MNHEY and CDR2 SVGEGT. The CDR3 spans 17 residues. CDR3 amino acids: CASSPRTGQVITYEQYF. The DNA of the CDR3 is TGTGCCAGCAGCCCGCGGACGGGACAGGTCATTACCTACGAGCAGTACTTC.

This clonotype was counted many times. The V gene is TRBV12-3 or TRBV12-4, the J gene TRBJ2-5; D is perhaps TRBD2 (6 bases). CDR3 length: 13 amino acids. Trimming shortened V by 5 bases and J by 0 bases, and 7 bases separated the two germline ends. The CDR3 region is CASSSGHQETQYF. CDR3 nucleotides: TGTGCCAGCAGTAGCGGGCACCAAGAGACCCAGTACTTC.

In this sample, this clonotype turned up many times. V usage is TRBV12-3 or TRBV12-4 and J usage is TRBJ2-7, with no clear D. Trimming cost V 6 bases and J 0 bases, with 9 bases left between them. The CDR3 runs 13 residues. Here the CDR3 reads CASRSTLSYEQYF. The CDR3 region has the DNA TGTGCCAGCAGGTCGACACTCTCCTACGAGCAGTACTTC.